The T cell receptor (beta chain) described here comes from a study of blood T cell repertoires in COVID-19. For the study at large: From T cells, B-cell-depleted T cells, or PBMCs came the material, which was cDNA or gDNA.

Per the study methods: Estimation of nucleated cell counts was performed using reference gene primer amplification. Measured with immunoSEQ multiplex PCR; TCRdb has only the in-frame clones, and not every one. The V and J calls and clone size come from that table; D and trimming were worked out from the DNA. The sample lists roughly 120,000 clones, 85% occurring once. The ends lost 5 bases at V and 4 bases at J; junction bases unmatched: 17. From germline, CDR1 is LGHNT and CDR2 FRNRAP. CDR3 size: 18 residues. The rearrangement links TRBV12-5 to TRBJ2-3, with 8 bases fitting TRBD2. Sequencing input: peripheral blood. This clonotype was obtained from an older man with acute or convalescent COVID-19. The CDR3 is CASGPPSGEREIPDTQYF. In nucleotides, the CDR3 is TGTGCTAGTGGTCCACCCTCGGGGGAGCGGGAGATCCCAGATACGCAGTATTTT.